This T cell receptor (beta chain) was sequenced for a study of blood T cells in healthy people across ages. As for this clonotype: Its specificity is not known.

Whole-study findings and limits: Naive T cell percentage and TCR beta diversity correlated strongly.

A second PCR, run for about 6 to 11 cycles, used a sample-barcoded 5' primer plus a J-beta primer mix. A tag from a template-switch adaptor with 12 random nucleotides marked each cDNA molecule. Each CDR3 protein gets one entry after TCRdb re-called the 5' RACE reads with MiXCR. The sample comprises about 900,000 distinct CDR3 sequences, 48% of which are singletons, and 13% rests with the top ten. The receptor was derived from a man aged 30-40 years in good health. What was sequenced was blood.

CDR3 in DNA: TGTGCCAGCAGTTATCCGGGGACAGGCAACACTGAAGCTTTCTTT. As protein: CASSYPGTGNTEAFF. This chain connects TRBV25-1 to TRBJ1-1; 8 bases agree with TRBD1. Per germline, CDR1 MGHDK and CDR2 SYGVNS. This CDR3 region has 15 residues. The V segment lost 5 bases and the J segment 2 bases; nucleotides outside the gene matches: 7.